The present entry profiles one T cell receptor (beta chain) with its context. Its antigen is unidentified. These data originate in a study of long-term antiretroviral therapy in people with HIV. Study results and caveats: The clones with expansion before ART were dominant in the repertoire at all time points. The range of CDR3 lengths in HIV repertoires proved narrower than that found in controls.

Specimens retained roughly 0.95-11 million cryopreserved PBMC preceding DNA extraction. The run of the v3.0 immunoSEQ assay was at survey level. Per-sample targets for sequencing were roughly 35,000-55,000 T-cell genomes. Profiling relied on immunoSEQ multiplex PCR, and the TCRdb table lists in-frame clones only, not all of them. The sample holds roughly 12,000 clones, 60% to 85% seen once. This sample comprised unsorted PBMCs, obtained 0.8 years before starting antiretroviral therapy. This clonotype originated in a woman between 40 and 55 years old with HIV.

CDR3 sequence reads: CASSSGGGPGVSDTQYF. The CDR3, as DNA: TGTGCCAGCAGCTCCGGCGGGGGTCCCGGGGTATCAGATACGCAGTATTTT. J is TRBJ2-3 and V is TRBV11-2; 7 bases map to TRBD2. The CDR3 covers 17 residues. V trimming: 4 bases; J trimming: 4 bases; junction bases outside the gene matches: 14. Per germline, CDR1 SGHAT and CDR2 FQNNGV.